Shown below are 9 T cell receptor beta chains from a single sample sequenced in a study of control samples from healthy donors and cancer patients. Method: immunoSEQ multiplex PCR; TCRdb's copy keeps in-frame clones and lacks some. The table lists tens of thousands of clones, roughly 91% of them singletons. The sample consisted of blood. The receptors originated from a man between 25 and 39 years old in good health.

The chain couples TRBV10-1 to TRBJ2-1; TRBD2 is a possible D gene (6 bases). The germline V gene has CDR1 WNHNN and CDR2 SYGVQD (reference sequence). Trimming left V 2 bases short and J 10 bases short, with 9 bases between. The length of the CDR3 is 12 residues. CDR3 in DNA: TGCGCCAGCAGTGAGGGGGGGTGGGAGCAGTTCTTC. Translated, it gives CASSEGGWEQFF.

The chain uses TRBV12-3 or TRBV12-4 and TRBJ2-3, with D hard to call. The CDR3 totals 11 residues. Trimming took off 5 bases at V and 3 bases at J, with 3 bases between the two ends. Here the CDR3 reads CASSITDTQYF. CDR3 bases: TGTGCCAGCAGTATTACAGATACGCAGTATTTT.

The chain couples TRBV29-1 to TRBJ1-3, with D maybe TRBD1 (5 bases). V was cut by 4 bases and J by 1 base, with 11 bases left in between. Germline V gene lookup returns CDR1 SQVTM and CDR2 ANQGSEA. CDR3 length equals 14 residues. CDR3: CSVAEGVSGNTIYF. CDR3 sequence (DNA): TGCAGCGTTGCGGAAGGGGTTTCTGGAAACACCATATATTTT.

V is TRBV3-1 (or the pseudogene TRBV3-2) and J is TRBJ1-5, with a weak D call TRBD1 (5 bases). This CDR3 contains 15 residues. Germline lookup yields CDR1 LGHDT and CDR2 YNNKEL (reference sequence). Trimming left V 1 base short and J 6 bases short, with 13 bases between. CDR3 amino acids: CASSQGGTGVQPQHF. In nucleotides, the CDR3 is TGTGCCAGCAGCCAAGGGGGCACGGGGGTTCAGCCCCAGCATTTT.

V gene TRBV6-5 combines with J gene TRBJ1-3; weak D call: TRBD1 (5 bases). The CDR3 has 15 amino acids. V was cut by 1 base and J by 4 bases, with 11 bases left in between. Germline-derived CDR1 and CDR2 are MNHEY and SVGAGI. The CDR3 spells CASSYFGARGNTIYF. The CDR3 DNA is TGTGCCAGCAGTTACTTCGGGGCGAGGGGAAACACCATATATTTT.

In this sample, this clone turned up once. This rearrangement joins TRBV9 to TRBJ1-3, with a weak D call TRBD1 (5 bases). The CDR3 sequence is 13 residues long. The germline V gene has CDR1 SGDLS and CDR2 YYNGEE. V was clipped by 3 bases and J by 4 bases, with 8 bases between them. The CDR3 nucleotides are TGTGCCAGCAGCGCTGGGGACGGAAACACCATATATTTT. It codes for CASSAGDGNTIYF.

This clone was recorded only once. This sequence joins TRBV15 and TRBJ1-2; D ambiguous. The CDR3 length is 12 residues. Trimming cost V 3 bases and J 5 bases, with 7 bases left between them. Germline V lookup: CDR1 LNHNV, CDR2 YYDKDF (reference sequence). CDR3: CATSRDAYGYTF. CDR3 bases: TGTGCCACCAGCAGGGACGCATATGGCTACACCTTC.

This clone was observed a few times. This chain links TRBV7-9 with TRBJ1-2, with D perhaps TRBD1 (6 bases). The germline V and J ends were trimmed by 1 base and 6 bases, with 21 bases remaining between them. The CDR3 extends over 17 amino acids. The germline V gene has CDR1 SEHNR and CDR2 FQNEAQ (reference sequence). CDR3 in amino acids: CASSLEGGGDRRDGYTF. The CDR3 DNA is TGTGCCAGCAGCTTAGAAGGGGGTGGGGACCGACGAGATGGCTACACCTTC.

CDR3 sequence (DNA): TGTGCCAGCAGTCCCCGACAGGGGAACACCATATATTTT. Translated, it gives CASSPRQGNTIYF. This chain links TRBV27 with TRBJ1-3, with 8 bases identical to TRBD1. Unmatched junction bases numbered 4, after V lost 5 bases and J lost 7 bases. The CDR3 totals 13 residues. Germline V gives CDR1 MNHEY, CDR2 SMNVEV (reference sequence).